This T cell receptor (beta chain) emerged from a study of blood T cell repertoires in COVID-19 (dated by TCRdb to about 2020). For context, the study as a whole: The collaborator samples originated in the United States, Italy and Spain and spanned the acute and convalescent phases of COVID-19. The prospective study material was composed of cDNA or gDNA derived from T cells, B-cell-depleted T cells, or PBMCs. Subjects who had been exposed to COVID-19, were actively infected with it, or had recovered from it provided the deeply sampled blood TCRbeta repertoires that made up the dataset. A freely available public database, intended as a resource for researchers studying the immune response to SARS-CoV-2, is where the repertoires were released. The samples were drawn from the first 160 participants of the ongoing ImmuneRACE study and from 950 to 1,500 subjects provided by 6 global collaborators. A de-identified subject ID, COVID-19 status, age in years and sex were almost always included in the sample metadata. HLA class I and class II types, where available, came from metadata supplied by the sample provider rather than from assay-based typing. Overall study results and their limits: How much clinical and demographic metadata was included differed by source and by participant, and the metadata was provided uncurated.

The immunoSEQ Assay, a bias-controlled multiplex PCR, was used to amplify TCRbeta CDR3 regions from genomic DNA. The paper's processing steps were these. Nucleated cell counts per sample were estimated from amplification of reference gene primers within the assay. To quantify the absolute abundance of each unique TCRbeta CDR3 rearrangement, sequence reads were collapsed and filtered. For each sample, productive Simpson clonality was calculated by taking the square root of Simpson's diversity index across productive rearrangements. The immuneACCESS repertoire file appears here via TCRdb, limited to in-frame rearrangements. These files lack a portion of the clones; in checked studies, under half of the deficit traces to unresolved V genes, and the cause of the others is not known. Clone size and V and J calls were adopted from that table, with D and trimming inferred from the DNA. The sample table records some 300,000 clones; roughly nine tenths of these occur just once. 3.5% to 5% of the sample goes to the ten largest clones.

In the prospective study, participants were 18 to 89 years old, resided in fewer than 25 geographic areas of the United States, and were enrolled through a virtual design. Cohort assignment in the prospective study relied on participant-reported clinical history from a screening survey and a study questionnaire. A participant counted as exposed if, within 2 weeks of entering the study, that participant had been in contact with someone who had a PCR-confirmed or clinician-diagnosed COVID-19 case. Each participant in the prospective study had whole blood, serum and a nasopharyngeal or oropharyngeal swab collected by mobile phlebotomists. Over a roughly 2-month period, participants in the prospective study had the option of providing additional blood draws and questionnaires. Before DNA extraction, prospective study blood samples were shipped either frozen or at room temperature. As for this clone: Its cognate antigen has yet to be identified. No clone much larger than this one lies a single base away; base qualities are absent.

From its cysteine to its phenylalanine, the CDR3 spans 15 amino acids. CDR3 DNA is the only sequence kept; it has 45 bases, read in frame from the first base. Trimming leaves V shorter by 3 bases and J shorter by 5 bases, with the junction holding 3 bases beyond the gene matches. The germline V gene yields ENHRY for CDR1 and SYGVKD for CDR2. The sequence is built from TRBV10-3 and TRBJ2-1, and TRBD2 aligns with 11 junction nucleotides. The sample was PBMCs or T cells enriched from blood (not recorded which). The receptor was derived from a young woman who had been exposed to COVID-19. The nucleotides read TGTGCCATCAGTGATGCTAGCGGGGGGAACAATGAGCAGTTCTTC. It translates to CAISDASGGNNEQFF.